This T cell receptor (beta chain) was sequenced for a study of T cell repertoires in cytomegalovirus infection. As for the study in general: In public TCR beta signatures, there were indications of both CMV infection and matching HLA type.

Via MiXCR, TCRdb re-called the reads, giving one row per CDR3 protein. The sample has around 740,000 distinct CDR3 sequences, 35% to 40% seen once; the top ten hold more than 2.5%. Regarding the study as a whole: The ex vivo response showed dominance by HLA-C-restricted CMV-specific TCR beta clonotypes.

This CDR3 has 16 amino acids. The germline V gene has CDR1 MDHEN and CDR2 SYDVKM. Trimming took 7 bases from V and 3 from J; bases not matched to a gene: 6. This clonotype was recorded a few times. Its antigen is not identified. The TCR was taken from a human donor in good health (CMV status not recorded). Some clones in this sample may be carry-over from other donors' samples. The V and J genes are TRBV28 and TRBJ2-6; TRBD1 matches 10 bases. Sample: PBMCs. The CDR3 region is CASMTGGNGGANVLTF. The CDR3 DNA follows: TGTGCCAGCATGACAGGGGGCAATGGTGGGGCCAACGTCCTGACTTTC.